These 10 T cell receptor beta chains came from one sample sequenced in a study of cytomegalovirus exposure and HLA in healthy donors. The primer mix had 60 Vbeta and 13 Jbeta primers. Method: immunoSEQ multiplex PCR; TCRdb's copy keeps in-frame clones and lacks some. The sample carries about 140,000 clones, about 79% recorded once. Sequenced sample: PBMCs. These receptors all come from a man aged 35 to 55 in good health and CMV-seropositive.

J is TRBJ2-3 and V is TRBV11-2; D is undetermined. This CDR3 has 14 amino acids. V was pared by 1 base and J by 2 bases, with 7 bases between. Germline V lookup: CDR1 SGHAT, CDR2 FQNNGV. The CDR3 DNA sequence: TGTGCCAGCAGCTTAGGTCAGATCACAGATACGCAGTATTTT. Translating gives CASSLGQITDTQYF.

Written as DNA, the CDR3 is TGTGCCAGCAGCATTTCGGGGGGAAGCACCGGGGAGCTGTTTTTT. Translating it yields CASSISGGSTGELFF. The genes are TRBV7-6 and TRBJ2-2, with 7 bases aligning to TRBD2. V was pared by 5 bases and J by 4 bases, with 7 bases of the junction left unmatched. CDR1 and CDR2 (germline): SGHVS, FNYEAQ. CDR3 size: 15 residues.

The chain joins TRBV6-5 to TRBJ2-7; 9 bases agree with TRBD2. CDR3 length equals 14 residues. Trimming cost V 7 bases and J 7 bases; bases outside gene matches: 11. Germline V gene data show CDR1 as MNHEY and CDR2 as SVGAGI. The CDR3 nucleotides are TGTGCCAGCAAACGGCGGGAGGGCCCGGGGGAGCAGTACTTC. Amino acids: CASKRREGPGEQYF.

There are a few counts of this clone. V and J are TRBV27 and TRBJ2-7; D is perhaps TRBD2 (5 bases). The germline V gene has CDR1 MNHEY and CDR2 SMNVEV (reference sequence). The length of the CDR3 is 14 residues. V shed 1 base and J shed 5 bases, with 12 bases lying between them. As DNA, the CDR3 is TGTGCCAGCAGTTTATATCTGGGGAGTCACGAGCAGTACTTC. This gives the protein CASSLYLGSHEQYF.

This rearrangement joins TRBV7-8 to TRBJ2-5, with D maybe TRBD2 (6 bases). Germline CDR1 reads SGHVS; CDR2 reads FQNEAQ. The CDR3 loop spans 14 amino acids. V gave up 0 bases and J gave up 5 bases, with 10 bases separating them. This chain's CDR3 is CASSLALAMETQYF. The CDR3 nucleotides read TGTGCCAGCAGCTTAGCGCTAGCGATGGAGACCCAGTACTTC.

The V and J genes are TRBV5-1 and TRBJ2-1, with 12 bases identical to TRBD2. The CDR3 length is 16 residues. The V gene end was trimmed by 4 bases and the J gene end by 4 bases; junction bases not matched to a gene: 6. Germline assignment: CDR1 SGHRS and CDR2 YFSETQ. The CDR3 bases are TGCGCCAGCAGCAGGGGACTAGCGGGTCAGTACAATGAGCAGTTCTTC. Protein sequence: CASSRGLAGQYNEQFF.

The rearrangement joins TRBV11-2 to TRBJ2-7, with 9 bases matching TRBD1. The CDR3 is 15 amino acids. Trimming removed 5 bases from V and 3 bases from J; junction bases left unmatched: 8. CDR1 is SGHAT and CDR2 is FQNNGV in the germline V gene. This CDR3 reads CASSPTGTGNYEQYF. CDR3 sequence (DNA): TGTGCCAGCAGCCCAACCGGGACAGGGAACTACGAGCAGTACTTC.

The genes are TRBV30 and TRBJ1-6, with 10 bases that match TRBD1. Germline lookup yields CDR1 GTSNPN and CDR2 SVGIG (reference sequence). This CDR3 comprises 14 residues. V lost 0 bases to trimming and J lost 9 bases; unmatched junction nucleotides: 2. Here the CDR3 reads CAWSVDRGRSPLHF. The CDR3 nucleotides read TGTGCCTGGAGTGTAGACAGGGGGCGTTCACCCCTCCACTTT.

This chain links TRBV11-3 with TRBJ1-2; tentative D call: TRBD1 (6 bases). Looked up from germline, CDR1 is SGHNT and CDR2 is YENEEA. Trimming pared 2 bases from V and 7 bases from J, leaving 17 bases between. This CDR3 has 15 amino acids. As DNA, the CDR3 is TGTGCCAGCAGCTTATTCGGGGACAATGGTATTGGCTACACCTTC. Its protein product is CASSLFGDNGIGYTF. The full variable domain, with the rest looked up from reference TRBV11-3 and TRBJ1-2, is EAGVVQSPRYKIIEKKQPVAFWCNPISGHNTLYWYLQNLGQGPELLIRYENEEAVDDSQLPKDRFSAERLKGVDSTLKIQPAELGDSAVYLCASSLFGDNGIGYTFGSGTRLTVV.

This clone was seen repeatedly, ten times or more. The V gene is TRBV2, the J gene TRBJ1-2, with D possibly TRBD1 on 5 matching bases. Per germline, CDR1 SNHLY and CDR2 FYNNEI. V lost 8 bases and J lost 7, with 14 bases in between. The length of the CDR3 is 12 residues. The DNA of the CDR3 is TGTGCCAGCCTGCTGGGGGGTTTTGGCTACACCTTC. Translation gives CASLLGGFGYTF. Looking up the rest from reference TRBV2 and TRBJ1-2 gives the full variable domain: EPEVTQTPSHQVTQMGQEVILRCVPISNHLYFYWYRQILGQKVEFLVSFYNNEISEKSEIFDDQFSVERPDGSNFTLKIRSTKLEDSAMYFCASLLGGFGYTFGSGTRLTVV.